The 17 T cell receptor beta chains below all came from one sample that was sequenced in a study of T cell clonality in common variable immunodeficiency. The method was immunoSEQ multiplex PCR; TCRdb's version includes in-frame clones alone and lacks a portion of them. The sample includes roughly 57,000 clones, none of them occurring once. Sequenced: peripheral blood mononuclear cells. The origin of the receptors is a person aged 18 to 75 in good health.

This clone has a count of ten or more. The CDR3 here is CSGMGQLNTEAFF. The sequenced CDR3 bases are TGCAGCGGGATGGGACAGTTGAACACTGAA. The chain links TRBV29-1 to TRBJ1-1; 7 nucleotides align to TRBD1. The read halts 3 residues ahead of the CDR3 end, with the missing end drawn from the germline J gene. Germline V gene data show CDR1 as SQVTM and CDR2 as ANQGSEA. The CDR3 consists of 13 residues. With V trimmed by 7 bases and J by 0 bases, 5 bases remained unmatched.

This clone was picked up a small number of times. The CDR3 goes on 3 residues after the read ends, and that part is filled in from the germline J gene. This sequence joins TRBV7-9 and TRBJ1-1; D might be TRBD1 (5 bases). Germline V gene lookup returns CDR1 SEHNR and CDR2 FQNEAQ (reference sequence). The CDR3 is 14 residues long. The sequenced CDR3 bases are TGTGCCAGCAGCTCCCAGACGGGGGGTAAAGAA. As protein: CASSSQTGGKE. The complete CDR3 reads CASSSQTGGKEAFF. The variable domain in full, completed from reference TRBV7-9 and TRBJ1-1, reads DTGVSQNPRHKITKRGQNVTFRCDPISEHNRLYWYRQTLGQGPEFLTYFQNEAQLEKSRLLSDRFSAERPKGSFSTLEIQRTEQGDSAMYLCASSSQTGGKEAFFGQGTRLTVV.

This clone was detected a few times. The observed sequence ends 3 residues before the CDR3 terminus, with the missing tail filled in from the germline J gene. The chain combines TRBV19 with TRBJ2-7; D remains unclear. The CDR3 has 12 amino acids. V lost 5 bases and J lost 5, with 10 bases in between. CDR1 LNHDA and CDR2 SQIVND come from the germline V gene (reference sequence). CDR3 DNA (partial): TGTGCCAGTAGTTTGTCAGGAGACGAG. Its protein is CASSLSGDE. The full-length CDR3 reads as CASSLSGDEQYF.

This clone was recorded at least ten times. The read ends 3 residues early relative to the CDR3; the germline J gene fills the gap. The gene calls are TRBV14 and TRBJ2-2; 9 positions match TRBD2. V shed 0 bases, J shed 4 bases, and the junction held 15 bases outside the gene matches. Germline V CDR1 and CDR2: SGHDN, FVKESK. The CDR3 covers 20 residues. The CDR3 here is CASSQERPSGAIWGTGELFF. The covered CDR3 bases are TGTGCCAGCAGCCAAGAAAGGCCTAGCGGGGCCATCTGGGGCACCGGGGAG.

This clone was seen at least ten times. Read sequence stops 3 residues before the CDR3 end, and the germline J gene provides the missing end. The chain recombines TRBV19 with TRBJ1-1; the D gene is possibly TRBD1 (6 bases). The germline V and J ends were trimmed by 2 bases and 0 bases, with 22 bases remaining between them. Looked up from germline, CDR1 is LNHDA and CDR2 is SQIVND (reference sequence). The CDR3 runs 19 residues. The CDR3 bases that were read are TGTGCCAGTAGTATACACGTAGGCGGATTCGACAGGATGAACACTGAA. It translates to CASSIHVGGFDRMNTE. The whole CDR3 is CASSIHVGGFDRMNTEAFF.

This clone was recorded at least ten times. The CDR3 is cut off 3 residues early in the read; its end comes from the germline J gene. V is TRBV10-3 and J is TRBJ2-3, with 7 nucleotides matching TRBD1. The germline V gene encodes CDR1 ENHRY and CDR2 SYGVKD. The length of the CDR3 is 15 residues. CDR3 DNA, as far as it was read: TGTGCCATCAGTGCGTTCCGGGACAGCCAAGAGACG. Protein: CAISAFRDSQET. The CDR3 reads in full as CAISAFRDSQETQYF.

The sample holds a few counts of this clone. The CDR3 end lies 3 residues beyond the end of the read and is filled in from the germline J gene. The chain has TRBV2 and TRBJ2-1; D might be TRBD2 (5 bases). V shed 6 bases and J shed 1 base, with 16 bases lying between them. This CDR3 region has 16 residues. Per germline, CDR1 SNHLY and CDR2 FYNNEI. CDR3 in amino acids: CASRGFQEASYNEQFF. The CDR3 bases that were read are TGTGCCAGCAGAGGGTTTCAGGAGGCTTCCTACAATGAG.

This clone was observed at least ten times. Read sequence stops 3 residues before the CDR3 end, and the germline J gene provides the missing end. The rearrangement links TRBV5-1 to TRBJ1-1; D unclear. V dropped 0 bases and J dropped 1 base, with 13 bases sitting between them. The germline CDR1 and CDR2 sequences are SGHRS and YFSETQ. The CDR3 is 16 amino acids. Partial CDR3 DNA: TGCGCCAGCAGCTTGGTTGCTGAGACGGGGAACACTGAA. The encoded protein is CASSLVAETGNTE. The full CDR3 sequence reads CASSLVAETGNTEAFF.

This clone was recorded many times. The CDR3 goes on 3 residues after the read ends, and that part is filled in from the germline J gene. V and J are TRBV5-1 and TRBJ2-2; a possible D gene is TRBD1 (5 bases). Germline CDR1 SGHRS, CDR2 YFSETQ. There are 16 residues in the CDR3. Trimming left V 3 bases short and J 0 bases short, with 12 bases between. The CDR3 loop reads CASSSGDSANTGELFF. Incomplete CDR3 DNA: TGCGCCAGCAGCTCGGGCGACAGCGCGAACACCGGGGAG.

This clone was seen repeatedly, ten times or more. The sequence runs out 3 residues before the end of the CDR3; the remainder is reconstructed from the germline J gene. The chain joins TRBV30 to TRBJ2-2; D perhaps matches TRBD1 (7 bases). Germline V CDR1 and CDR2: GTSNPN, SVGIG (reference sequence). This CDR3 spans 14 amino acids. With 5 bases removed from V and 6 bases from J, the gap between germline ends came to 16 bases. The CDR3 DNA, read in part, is TGTGCCTGGGAGGCAGGGGGAGGACCCGGGGAG. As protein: CAWEAGGGPGE. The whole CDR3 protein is CAWEAGGGPGELFF. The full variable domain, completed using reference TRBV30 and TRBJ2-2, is SQTIHQWPATLVQPVGSPLSLECTVEGTSNPNLYWYRQAAGRGLQLLFYSVGIGQISSEVPQNLSASRPQDRQFILSSKKLLLSDSGFYLCAWEAGGGPGELFFGEGSRLTVL.

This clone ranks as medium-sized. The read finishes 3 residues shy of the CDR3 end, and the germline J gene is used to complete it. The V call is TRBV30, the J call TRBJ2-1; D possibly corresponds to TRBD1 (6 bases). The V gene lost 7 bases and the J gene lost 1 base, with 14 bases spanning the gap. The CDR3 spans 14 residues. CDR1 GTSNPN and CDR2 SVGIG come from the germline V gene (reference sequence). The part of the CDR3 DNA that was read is TGTGCCTCTTTAAAGGGGGTATCCTACAATGAG. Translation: CASLKGVSYNE. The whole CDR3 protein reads CASLKGVSYNEQFF. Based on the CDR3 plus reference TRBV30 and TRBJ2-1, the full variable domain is SQTIHQWPATLVQPVGSPLSLECTVEGTSNPNLYWYRQAAGRGLQLLFYSVGIGQISSEVPQNLSASRPQDRQFILSSKKLLLSDSGFYLCASLKGVSYNEQFFGPGTRLTVL.

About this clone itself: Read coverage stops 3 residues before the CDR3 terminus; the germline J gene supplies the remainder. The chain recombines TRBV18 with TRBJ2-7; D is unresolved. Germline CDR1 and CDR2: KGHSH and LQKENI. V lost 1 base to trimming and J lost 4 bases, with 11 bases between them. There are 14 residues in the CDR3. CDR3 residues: CASSPQNSHYEQYF. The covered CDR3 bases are TGTGCCAGCTCACCACAAAACTCTCATTACGAG.

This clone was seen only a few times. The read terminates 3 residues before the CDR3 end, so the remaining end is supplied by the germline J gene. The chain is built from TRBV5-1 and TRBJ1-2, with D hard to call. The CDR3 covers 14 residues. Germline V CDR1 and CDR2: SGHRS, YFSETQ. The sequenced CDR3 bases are TGCGCCAGCAGCTTGGCCAGATTCACAGATACC. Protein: CASSLARFTDT. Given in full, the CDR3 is CASSLARFTDTYTF.

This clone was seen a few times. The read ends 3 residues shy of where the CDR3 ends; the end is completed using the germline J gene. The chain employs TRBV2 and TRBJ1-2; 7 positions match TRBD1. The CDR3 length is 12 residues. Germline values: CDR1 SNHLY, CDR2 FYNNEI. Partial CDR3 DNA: TGTGCCAGCAGTGAACAGGGGGACGGC. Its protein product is CASSEQGDG. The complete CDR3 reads CASSEQGDGYTF.

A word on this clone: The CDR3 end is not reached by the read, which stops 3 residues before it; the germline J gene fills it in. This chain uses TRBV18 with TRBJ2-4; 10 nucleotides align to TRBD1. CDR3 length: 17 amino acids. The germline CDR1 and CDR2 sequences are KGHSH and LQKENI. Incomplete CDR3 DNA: TGTGCCAGCTCCAAAAGCCCGGCGGGACAGGGGATGAATGGT. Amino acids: CASSKSPAGQGMNG. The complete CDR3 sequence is CASSKSPAGQGMNGQYF.

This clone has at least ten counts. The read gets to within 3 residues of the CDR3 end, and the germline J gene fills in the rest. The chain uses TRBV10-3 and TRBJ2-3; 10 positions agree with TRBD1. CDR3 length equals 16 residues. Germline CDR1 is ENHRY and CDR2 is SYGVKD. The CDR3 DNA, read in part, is TGTGCCATCAGTAGGACAGGGGGACGAGAGCAAGAGACG. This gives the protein CAISRTGGREQET. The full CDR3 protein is CAISRTGGREQETQYF.

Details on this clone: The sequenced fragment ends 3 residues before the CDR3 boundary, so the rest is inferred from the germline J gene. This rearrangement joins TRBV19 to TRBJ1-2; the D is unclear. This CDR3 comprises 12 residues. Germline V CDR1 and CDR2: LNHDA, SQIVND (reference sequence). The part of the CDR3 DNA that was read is TGTGCCAGTAGTCCACTAAATCAGCCC. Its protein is CASSPLNQP. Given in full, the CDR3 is CASSPLNQPYTF.